This entry is about one T cell receptor (beta chain). Extracted RNA was reverse transcribed, and the resulting cDNA served as sequencing template. The table came from immunoSEQ multiplex PCR; TCRdb's copy has only in-frame clones and leaves some out. In the table there are fewer than 250,000 clones, just under 65% of which are singletons. This sample's treatment: oral pan-JAK inhibitor, 5-10 mg twice daily. The sample comes from a study of CD8+ T cells in alopecia areata. From germline, CDR1 is SNHLY and CDR2 FYNNEI. Trimming removed 2 bases at V and 7 bases at J, with 18 bases between. This CDR3 contains 16 residues.

This sample comprised CD4+ T cells sorted from blood, obtained around week 50, from a patient treated with tofacitinib. This sequence originates from a human donor with alopecia areata. This rearrangement joins TRBV2 to TRBJ2-1; D is possibly TRBD1 (6 bases). For the CDR3, the DNA is TGTGCCAGCAGTGAATTAGGACAGCGACATCCTAATGAGCAGTTCTTC. It codes for CASSELGQRHPNEQFF.